A selection of T cell receptor beta chains follows, all from one sample in a study of early T cells in non-severe SARS-CoV-2 infection. A single record per CDR3 protein comes from TCRdb applying MiXCR to the 5' RACE reads. This table holds 35,000 to 40,000 distinct CDR3 sequences, approximately 5.3% found once. Sequenced material: whole blood. Source of these receptors: an adult who was a healthcare worker with PCR-confirmed SARS-CoV-2 infection or an uninfected control (not recorded which). Both conserved end residues are part of each CDR3. Fields, in order: D gene, J gene, V gene, CDR3 length, clone size, CDR3 DNA, CDR3 protein. D genes are given only for firm matches. Some rows have no size entry. The others give once, few or many, or a class for an expanded clone.

TRBD1 TRBJ1-5 TRBV7-9 16 many TGTGCCAGCAGCCGGGGGACAGACTATAGCAATCAGCCCCAGCATTTT CASSRGTDYSNQPQHF
NA TRBJ1-4 TRBV4-2 14 few TGTGCCAGCAGCCAGCCAGGGGAGGCGGAAAAACTGTTTTTT CASSQPGEAEKLFF
NA TRBJ1-1 TRBV7-2 15 many TGTGCCAGCAGCTTAAGAACTAGGTCGAACACTGAAGCTTTCTTT CASSLRTRSNTEAFF
NA TRBJ1-5 TRBV5-1 14 many TGCGCCAGCAGCTTGTTGGGCCTGAATCAGCCCCAGCATTTT CASSLLGLNQPQHF
NA TRBJ2-7 TRBV5-6 15 many TGTGCCAGCAGCCCAGGACTGGGAGGGGGTAACGAGCAGTACTTC CASSPGLGGGNEQYF
TRBD1 TRBJ2-5 TRBV5-1 14 many TGCGCCAGCAGCCTGGACAGGGTTGGGGAGACCCAGTACTTC CASSLDRVGETQYF
NA TRBJ2-5 TRBV2 19 many TGTGCCAGCAGTGTCCCCGCACAGGGGGTCGGACTAGCCCGAGAGACCCAGTACTTC CASSVPAQGVGLARETQYF
TRBD2 TRBJ2-7 TRBV7-2 20 many TGTGCCAGCAGCTTAGCTCCAGGACTAGCGGGGGGGCAGGCCCGAAACGAGCAGTACTTC CASSLAPGLAGGQARNEQYF
TRBD1 TRBJ1-2 TRBV24-1 18 many TGTGCCACCAGTGCCAACAACCGGGACAGGGGGCGGACCTATGGCTACACCTTC CATSANNRDRGRTYGYTF
TRBD2 TRBJ2-1 TRBV9 15 few TGTGCCAGCAGCGCCGGACTAGCGGGAGGGAATGAGCAGTTCTTC CASSAGLAGGNEQFF
TRBD2 TRBJ2-3 TRBV5-1 16 NA TGCGCCAGCAGCTTGTTAGCGGGAGGGAACTCAGATACGCAGTATTTT CASSLLAGGNSDTQYF
NA TRBJ1-5 TRBV2 13 NA TGTGCCAGCAGTGACAGGGCTGATCAGCCCCAGCATTTT CASSDRADQPQHF
NA TRBJ2-5 TRBV6-1 14 few TGTGCCAGCAGTGAGCATTGGGGGCAAGAGACCCAGTACTTC CASSEHWGQETQYF
NA TRBJ2-5 TRBV18 15 NA TGTGCCAGCTCACCGGGCCTGGACCCCCGGGAGACCCAGTACTTC CASSPGLDPRETQYF
NA TRBJ1-2 TRBV7-3 13 few TGTGCCAGCAGCTTATCGGGGGGAGATGGCTACACCTTC CASSLSGGDGYTF
NA TRBJ2-5 TRBV19 13 NA TGTGCCAGTGGTAGCGCACCTCAAGAGACCCAGTACTTC CASGSAPQETQYF
NA TRBJ1-5 TRBV6-2/TRBV6-3 14 NA TGTGCCACCCTCGACGGACACTTAAATCAGCCCCAGCATTTT CATLDGHLNQPQHF
NA TRBJ1-5 TRBV7-2 13 many TGTGCCAGCAGCTATGACAGCGATCAGCCCCAGCATTTT CASSYDSDQPQHF
NA TRBJ1-1 TRBV20-1 15 many TGCAGTGCTACCAGGGACCCCTCGGCGGATACTGAAGCTTTCTTT CSATRDPSADTEAFF
TRBD2 TRBJ2-2 TRBV28 16 few TGTGCCAGCAGTTTACCTAGCGGGAGGGGCACCGGGGAGCTGTTTTTT CASSLPSGRGTGELFF
NA TRBJ2-2 TRBV6-5 15 medium-sized TGTGCCAGCAGTTACTTCCAGGGCGGAGACGGGGAGCTGTTTTTT CASSYFQGGDGELFF
NA TRBJ1-5 TRBV5-5 15 NA TGTGCCAGCAGCTTGACAGGGATTAGCAATCAGCCCCAGCATTTT CASSLTGISNQPQHF
NA TRBJ1-1 TRBV12-3/TRBV12-4 14 many TGTGCCAGCAGTTCAGGGAACATGAACACTGAAGCTTTCTTT CASSSGNMNTEAFF
NA TRBJ2-1 TRBV6-1 20 few TGTGCCAGCATCCCCCCATGGGGCAGGGGCTCCATGTGGGATCACAATGAGCAGTTCTTC CASIPPWGRGSMWDHNEQFF
TRBD1 TRBJ2-1 TRBV6-6 14 many TGTGCCAGCAGGCGGACAGGGGAGGTCCATGAGCAGTTCTTC CASRRTGEVHEQFF
TRBD2 TRBJ2-1 TRBV20-1 16 few TGCAGTGCTAGAGATCCTCGCGGGGGGGCGTTCAATGAGCAGTTCTTC CSARDPRGGAFNEQFF
TRBD1 TRBJ2-6 TRBV10-3 16 many TGTGCCATCAGGAGGACAGGGGGCGCTGGGGCCAACGTCCTGACTTTC CAIRRTGGAGANVLTF
NA TRBJ1-2 TRBV9 15 many TGTGCCAGCAGCGCCGGGACGTACGCTAACTATGGCTACACCTTC CASSAGTYANYGYTF
NA TRBJ2-1 TRBV20-1 16 many TGCAGTGCCGATTCCCTACTATTAACCTCCTACAATGAGCAGTTCTTC CSADSLLLTSYNEQFF
NA TRBJ2-1 TRBV28 12 many TGTGCCAGCAGTCTAGTATACAATGAGCAGTTCTTC CASSLVYNEQFF
NA TRBJ1-1 TRBV12-5 19 many TGTGCTAGTGGTTTGGCCCACAATACAGGGAACAGGCTGAACACTGAAGCTTTCTTT CASGLAHNTGNRLNTEAFF
TRBD2 TRBJ2-1 TRBV27 15 many TGTGCCAGCAGTTCCGGGACTAGCGGGGGGAATGAGCAGTTCTTC CASSSGTSGGNEQFF
NA TRBJ2-1 TRBV10-2 14 many TGCGCCAGTAGCTCAAGGGGCTCCTACAATGAGCAGTTCTTC CASSSRGSYNEQFF